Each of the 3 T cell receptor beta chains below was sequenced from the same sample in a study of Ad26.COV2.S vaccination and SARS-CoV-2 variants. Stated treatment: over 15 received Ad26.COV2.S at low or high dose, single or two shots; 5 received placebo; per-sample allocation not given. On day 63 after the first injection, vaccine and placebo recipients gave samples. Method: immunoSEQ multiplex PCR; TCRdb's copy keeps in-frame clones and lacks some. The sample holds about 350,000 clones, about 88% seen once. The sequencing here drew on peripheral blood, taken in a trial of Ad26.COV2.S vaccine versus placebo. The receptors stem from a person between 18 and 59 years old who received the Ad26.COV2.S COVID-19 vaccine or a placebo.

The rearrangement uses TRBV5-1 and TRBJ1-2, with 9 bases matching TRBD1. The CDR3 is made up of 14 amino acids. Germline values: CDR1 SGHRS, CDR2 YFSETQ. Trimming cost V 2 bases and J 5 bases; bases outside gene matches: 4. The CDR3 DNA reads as TGCGCCAGCAGCTTCGGACAGGGGCCATATGGCTACACCTTC. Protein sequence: CASSFGQGPYGYTF. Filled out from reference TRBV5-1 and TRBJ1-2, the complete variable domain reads KAGVTQTPRYLIKTRGQQVTLSCSPISGHRSVSWYQQTPGQGLQFLFEYFSETQRNKGNFPGRFSGRQFSNSRSEMNVSTLELGDSALYLCASSFGQGPYGYTFGSGTRLTVV.

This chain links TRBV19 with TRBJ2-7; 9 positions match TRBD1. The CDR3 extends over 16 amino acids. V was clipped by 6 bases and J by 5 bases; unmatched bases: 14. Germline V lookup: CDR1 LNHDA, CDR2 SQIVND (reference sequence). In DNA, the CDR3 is TGTGCCAGTAGCCCGAGGGGGACAGGGTATTGGGACGAGCAGTACTTC. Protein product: CASSPRGTGYWDEQYF.

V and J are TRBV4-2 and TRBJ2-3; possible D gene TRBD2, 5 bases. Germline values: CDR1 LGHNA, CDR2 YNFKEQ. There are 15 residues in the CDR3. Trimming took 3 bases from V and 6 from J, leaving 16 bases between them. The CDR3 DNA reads TGTGCCAGCAGCCAGAACCCCCTAGCACCGGATACGCAGTATTTT. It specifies CASSQNPLAPDTQYF.